The 21 T cell receptor beta chains below all came from one sample that was sequenced in a study of STAT5B mutations in CD4+ large granular lymphocyte leukemia. Profiled with immunoSEQ multiplex PCR; TCRdb holds only in-frame clones, not every one. The table has around 29,000 clones, approximately 79% seen once. The sample consisted of CD4+ T cells from blood buffy coats. Receptors originate from a human donor in good health.

The chain combines TRBV7-2 with TRBJ1-6; maybe TRBD1 (5 bases). The CDR3 is 15 amino acids. The germline gives CDR1 SGHTA, CDR2 FQGNSA. V was clipped by 5 bases and J by 4 bases, with 12 bases between them. CDR3 amino acids: CASSRDRTYNSPLHF. In DNA form, the CDR3 reads TGTGCCAGCAGCCGAGACAGAACTTATAATTCACCCCTCCACTTT. The variable domain in full, completed from reference TRBV7-2 and TRBJ1-6, reads GAGVSQSPSNKVTEKGKDVELRCDPISGHTALYWYRQSLGQGLEFLIYFQGNSAPDKSGLPSDRFSAERTGGSVSTLTIQRTQQEDSAVYLCASSRDRTYNSPLHFGNGTRLTVT.

In DNA form, the CDR3 reads TGTGCCACCTATCCTGGGATGGGGGAAAAACTGTTTTTT. The encoded protein is CATYPGMGEKLFF. This rearrangement joins TRBV6-1 to TRBJ1-4; D is unresolved. Germline values: CDR1 MNHNS, CDR2 SASEGT. CDR3 length: 13 residues. Trimming took off 10 bases at V and 8 bases at J, with 17 bases between the two ends.

In nucleotides, the CDR3 is TGTGCCAGCGGAACCACAGGGGGCCTCAGCACAGATACGCAGTATTTT. It encodes CASGTTGGLSTDTQYF. The rearrangement uses TRBV18 and TRBJ2-3; 9 bases match TRBD1. Unmatched junction bases numbered 9, after V lost 8 bases and J lost 0 bases. The CDR3 is 16 residues long. Germline assignment: CDR1 KGHSH and CDR2 LQKENI.

The chain carries TRBV13 and TRBJ2-2, with D unresolved. The CDR3 has 13 residues. Trimming took 5 bases from V and 2 from J, leaving 6 bases between them. Germline CDR1 is PRHDT and CDR2 is FYEKMQ (reference sequence). This CDR3 reads CASSTDNTGELFF. Written as DNA, the CDR3 is TGTGCCAGCAGCACAGACAACACCGGGGAGCTGTTTTTT.

This chain joins TRBV21-1 and TRBJ2-1; the table's D call of TRBD2 was not tested on the DNA. TRBV21-1 is given as a pseudogene. This CDR3 spans 18 amino acids. The CDR3 DNA is TGTGCCAGCAGCAAACCCTACCCACTAGCGGGGGGGCATCTGGAGCAGTTCTTC. It specifies CASSKPYPLAGGHLEQFF.

The rearrangement uses TRBV6-6 and TRBJ1-6; D is unresolved. Germline CDR1 and CDR2: MNHNY and SVGAGI (reference sequence). The CDR3 is 13 amino acids. V lost 2 bases to trimming and J lost 8 bases, with 7 bases between them. As DNA, the CDR3 is TGTGCCAGCAGTTACAAGGAGTATTCACCCCTCCACTTT. Translating gives CASSYKEYSPLHF.

J is TRBJ1-5 and V is TRBV19, with TRBD1 matching over 7 bases. Germline-derived CDR1 and CDR2 are LNHDA and SQIVND (reference sequence). Unmatched junction bases numbered 11, after V lost 8 bases and J lost 1 base. CDR3 size: 16 residues. The CDR3 nucleotides read TGTGCCAGTCGCTGGGGCCGGGACAGCAGCAATCAGCCCCAGCATTTT. Amino acid sequence: CASRWGRDSSNQPQHF. Combining the CDR3 with reference TRBV19 and TRBJ1-5 gives the whole variable domain DGGITQSPKYLFRKEGQNVTLSCEQNLNHDAMYWYRQDPGQGLRLIYYSQIVNDFQKGDIAEGYSVSREKKESFPLTVTSAQKNPTAFYLCASRWGRDSSNQPQHFGDGTRLSIL.

The chain employs TRBV28 and TRBJ1-2; tentatively, D is TRBD1 (5 bases). The CDR3 consists of 13 residues. V was clipped by 8 bases and J by 1 base, with 11 bases between them. Germline lookup yields CDR1 MDHEN and CDR2 SYDVKM. In nucleotides, the CDR3 is TGTGCCAGCGTAGAGGGGTTTAACTATGGCTACACCTTC. Residues: CASVEGFNYGYTF.

The CDR3 DNA follows: TGTGCCAGCTCACCTTCTCAGGGCAATGAGCAGTTCTTC. Translating gives CASSPSQGNEQFF. V and J are TRBV18 and TRBJ2-1, with a weak D call TRBD1 (5 bases). Between the trimmed V and J ends, which lost 3 bases and 6 bases, there was a span of 9 bases. The CDR3 contains 13 residues. Looked up from germline, CDR1 is KGHSH and CDR2 is LQKENI.

This clone was observed a single time. The V call is TRBV27, the J call TRBJ2-3; 7 nucleotides line up with TRBD2. V lost 0 bases, J lost 1 base, and 10 bases stayed unmatched. The CDR3 has 18 residues. Germline assignment: CDR1 MNHEY and CDR2 SMNVEV (reference sequence). The CDR3 DNA is TGTGCCAGCAGTTTATCGCGTGCCGGGAGGCCAGGCACAGATACGCAGTATTTT. Amino acids: CASSLSRAGRPGTDTQYF.

The J gene is TRBJ1-6, the V gene TRBV18; 8 bases agree with TRBD1. Germline values: CDR1 KGHSH, CDR2 LQKENI. There are 14 residues in the CDR3. J was trimmed by 6 bases and V by 4 bases; bases with no gene match: 2. The CDR3 reads CASSLDRGNSPLHF. In DNA, the CDR3 is TGTGCCAGCTCACTAGACAGGGGTAATTCACCCCTCCACTTT.

The rearrangement uses TRBV19 and TRBJ2-7, with D perhaps being TRBD1 or TRBD2 (5 bases each). This CDR3 contains 13 residues. CDR1 is LNHDA, CDR2 SQIVND, per germline (reference sequence). Trimming removed 6 bases at V and 3 bases at J, with 12 bases between. CDR3 in amino acids: CASSLGRDYEQYV. CDR3 nucleotide sequence: TGTGCCAGTAGCCTGGGACGGGACTACGAGCAGTACGTC.

The V and J genes are TRBV7-2 and TRBJ1-5; 10 bases fit TRBD1. CDR1 and CDR2 (germline): SGHTA, FQGNSA. V dropped 5 bases and J dropped 9; count of bases not matched to a gene: 13. The CDR3 has 16 amino acids. The CDR3 region has the DNA TGTGCCAGCAGCACCTTTGTCGGGACAGGGGAGTGGCCCCAGCATTTT. It encodes CASSTFVGTGEWPQHF.

This clone occurred once. The J gene is TRBJ2-7, the V gene TRBV18; D not certain. The CDR3 sequence is 13 residues long. The germline V and J ends were trimmed by 6 bases and 4 bases, with 13 bases remaining between them. Germline V gene lookup returns CDR1 KGHSH and CDR2 LQKENI. CDR3 sequence: CASSQTSAYEQYV. The CDR3 DNA sequence: TGTGCCAGCTCTCAAACTTCCGCTTACGAGCAGTACGTC.

The chain has TRBV7-2 and TRBJ2-2, with a tentative D call TRBD1 (6 bases). In germline, CDR1 is SGHTA, CDR2 FQGNSA. Trimming left V 3 bases short and J 3 bases short, with 11 bases between. This CDR3 region has 15 residues. This CDR3 is CASSFGQTDTGELFF. In DNA, the CDR3 is TGTGCCAGCAGCTTCGGACAGACTGACACCGGGGAGCTGTTTTTT. The full variable domain, its missing parts supplied by reference TRBV7-2 and TRBJ2-2, is GAGVSQSPSNKVTEKGKDVELRCDPISGHTALYWYRQSLGQGLEFLIYFQGNSAPDKSGLPSDRFSAERTGGSVSTLTIQRTQQEDSAVYLCASSFGQTDTGELFFGEGSRLTVL.

The rearrangement links TRBV11-2 to TRBJ1-2; D perhaps matches TRBD1 (5 bases). The CDR3 consists of 14 residues. The V gene's germline CDR1 is SGHAT and CDR2 FQNNGV. V was pared by 3 bases and J by 4 bases, with 12 bases between. The CDR3 DNA follows: TGTGCCAGCAGCTTTCCGGGGCCGGGCTATGGCTACACCTTC. As protein: CASSFPGPGYGYTF.

The chain recombines TRBV7-2 with TRBJ2-1; the match to TRBD2 covers 9 bases. This CDR3 comprises 14 residues. Germline V gives CDR1 SGHTA, CDR2 FQGNSA. V shed 1 base and J 9 bases; nucleotides not matched to a gene: 4. The CDR3 region is CASSLGASGTEQFF. The CDR3 region has the DNA TGTGCCAGCAGCTTAGGTGCTAGCGGGACTGAGCAGTTCTTC.

The table lists this clone with a few counts. The chain is built from TRBV19 and TRBJ1-4; 9 bases map to TRBD1. The CDR3 length is 13 residues. Germline values: CDR1 LNHDA, CDR2 SQIVND (reference sequence). V shed 7 bases, J shed 8 bases, and the junction held 5 bases outside the gene matches. CDR3 DNA: TGTGCCAGTAAACAGGGGGCGCACGAAAAACTGTTTTTT. This sequence encodes CASKQGAHEKLFF.

This chain joins TRBV19 and TRBJ2-1, with 10 bases fitting TRBD2. Looked up from germline, CDR1 is LNHDA and CDR2 is SQIVND (reference sequence). The CDR3 has 15 amino acids. The ends lost 3 bases at V and 6 bases at J; junction bases unmatched: 5. This CDR3 is CASSMGGLAFNEQFF. The CDR3 coding sequence is TGTGCCAGTAGTATGGGGGGACTAGCGTTCAATGAGCAGTTCTTC.

The chain uses TRBV7-9 and TRBJ2-3; D unresolved. Looked up from germline, CDR1 is SEHNR and CDR2 is FQNEAQ (reference sequence). The length of the CDR3 is 13 residues. V lost 5 bases and J lost 0, with 6 bases in between. CDR3 in amino acids: CASSQPSTDTQYF. The CDR3, as DNA: TGTGCCAGCAGCCAACCTAGCACAGATACGCAGTATTTT.

The V gene is TRBV7-2, the J gene TRBJ2-7, with D possibly being TRBD1 (5 bases). V was trimmed by 1 base and J by 2 bases, leaving 9 bases between them. Germline CDR1 SGHTA, CDR2 FQGNSA. The CDR3 has 14 amino acids. Here the CDR3 reads CASSLVGQTYEQYF. DNA for the CDR3: TGTGCCAGCAGCTTAGTGGGGCAGACCTACGAGCAGTACTTC.